This TCR beta chain appears in the sequencing data of a study of control samples from healthy donors and cancer patients. Assay: immunoSEQ multiplex PCR; the TCRdb copy retains only in-frame clones and omits some. Among 64,000 or so clones listed, about 92% were seen once. Per the germline V gene, CDR1 is SGHAT and CDR2 is FQNNGV. The CDR3 spans 11 residues. V was shortened by 2 bases and J by 3 bases, with 0 bases between the two germline ends. The origin of this receptor is a man aged 35-49 years with colorectal cancer. The chain is built from TRBV11-2 and TRBJ2-3, with D hard to call. The sequenced sample was PBMCs. CDR3 nucleotide sequence: TGTGCCAGCAGCTTAACAGATACGCAGTATTTT. Translation: CASSLTDTQYF. Complete variable domain (other parts from reference TRBV11-2 and TRBJ2-3): EAGVAQSPRYKIIEKRQSVAFWCNPISGHATLYWYQQILGQGPKLLIQFQNNGVVDDSQLPKDRFSAERLKGVDSTLKIQPAKLEDSAVYLCASSLTDTQYFGPGTRLTVL.